What follows is one T cell receptor (beta chain) and its context. Its antigen is still unknown. Base qualities are missing; no much larger clone stands one base away. This sample was included in a study of blood T cell repertoires in COVID-19 (dated by TCRdb to the early 2020s). Broadly, across the study: Samples covering the acute and convalescent phases of COVID-19 were provided by collaborators in the United States, Italy and Spain. Where HLA class I and class II types were available, the types were taken from metadata supplied by the sample provider, not from assay-based typing. The samples were drawn from two sources: the first 160 participants of the ongoing ImmuneRACE study, and 1,200 or so subjects contributed by 6 global collaborators. The prospective study material was composed of cDNA or gDNA derived from T cells, B-cell-depleted T cells, or PBMCs. A de-identified subject ID, COVID-19 status, age in years and sex were almost always included in the sample metadata. The repertoires were made available in a free public database intended to serve as a resource for research on the immune response to SARS-CoV-2. Deeply sampled blood TCRbeta repertoires from subjects exposed to, actively infected with, or recovered from COVID-19 were included in the dataset.

TCRbeta CDR3 regions were amplified from genomic DNA by means of the immunoSEQ Assay, a bias-controlled multiplex PCR. Regarding the original processing steps: Nucleated cell counts per sample were estimated from amplification of reference gene primers within the assay. To quantify the absolute abundance of each unique TCRbeta CDR3 rearrangement, sequence reads were collapsed and filtered. For each sample, productive Simpson clonality was calculated by taking the square root of Simpson's diversity index across productive rearrangements. TCRdb stores this immuneACCESS table with in-frame sequences only. Part of the clones is absent; in the studies checked, under half of the shortfall reflects unresolved V genes, and no reason is known for the rest. V and J calls and clone size come straight from that table; D and trimming were deduced from the DNA. The sample records about 140,000 clones, roughly 88% of which are singletons. The ten largest clones represent approximately 10% of the sample.

Summary of the overall study and its limitations: How much clinical and demographic metadata was included differed by source and by participant, and the metadata was provided uncurated.

Collaborating institutions collected whole blood in K2EDTA tubes following their own protocols. For TCRbeta analysis, collaborator samples were shipped as frozen whole blood, as isolated PBMCs, or as DNA extracted from either sample type. The specimen sequenced was peripheral blood. The TCR was taken from a man in his sixties with active or convalescent COVID-19.

Here the CDR3 is given as CASSGLAGSYEQYF. The nucleotide sequence is given as TGTGCCAGCAGCGGACTAGCGGGAAGCTACGAGCAGTACTTC. Here the chain combines TRBV3-1 (or the pseudogene TRBV3-2) and TRBJ2-7; TRBD2 aligns with 12 central bases. Trimmed from V: 5 bases; trimmed from J: 3 bases; junction bases lacking a gene match: 2. CDR1 LGHDT and CDR2 YNNKEL are derived from the germline V gene (reference sequence). The CDR3 goes from the cysteine to the phenylalanine over 14 residues. The DNA shown is the 42-base CDR3, in frame from base 1.